The present T cell receptor beta chain was sequenced within a study of blood T cell repertoires in COVID-19. Germline V CDR1 and CDR2: MDHEN, SYDVKM. CDR3 length equals 14 residues. V gave up 6 bases and J gave up 3 bases, with 14 bases separating them. The assay was immunoSEQ multiplex PCR, and TCRdb's table has in-frame clones only and misses some. The sample lists hundreds of thousands of clones; more than 75% were seen once. V and J are TRBV28 and TRBJ1-1; weak D call: TRBD1 (5 bases). This TCR came from a man in his 60s who had recovered from COVID-19. Source material: PBMCs or T cells enriched from blood (not recorded which). The CDR3 sequence is CASRRFEGDTEAFF. CDR3 sequence (DNA): TGTGCCAGCAGAAGATTCGAAGGGGACACTGAAGCTTTCTTT.